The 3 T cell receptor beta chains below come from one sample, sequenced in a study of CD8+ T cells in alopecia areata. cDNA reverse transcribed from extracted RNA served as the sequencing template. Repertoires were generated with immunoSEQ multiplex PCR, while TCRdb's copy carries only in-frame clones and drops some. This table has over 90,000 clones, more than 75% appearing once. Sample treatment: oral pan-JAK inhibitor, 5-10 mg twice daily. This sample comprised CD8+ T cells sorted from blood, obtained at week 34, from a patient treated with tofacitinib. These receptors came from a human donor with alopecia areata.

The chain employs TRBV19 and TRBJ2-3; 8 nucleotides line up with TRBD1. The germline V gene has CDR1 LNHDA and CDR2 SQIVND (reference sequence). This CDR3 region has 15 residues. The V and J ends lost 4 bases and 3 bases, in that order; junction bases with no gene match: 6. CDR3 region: CASSSRDRSTDTQYF. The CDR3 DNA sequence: TGTGCCAGTAGTAGCCGGGACAGGAGTACAGATACGCAGTATTTT.

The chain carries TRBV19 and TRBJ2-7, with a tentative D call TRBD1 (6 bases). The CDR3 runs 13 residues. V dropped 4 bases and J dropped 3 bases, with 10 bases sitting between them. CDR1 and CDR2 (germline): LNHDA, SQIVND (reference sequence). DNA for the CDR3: TGTGCCAGTAGTACGGACAGTATCTACGAGCAGTACTTC. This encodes CASSTDSIYEQYF.

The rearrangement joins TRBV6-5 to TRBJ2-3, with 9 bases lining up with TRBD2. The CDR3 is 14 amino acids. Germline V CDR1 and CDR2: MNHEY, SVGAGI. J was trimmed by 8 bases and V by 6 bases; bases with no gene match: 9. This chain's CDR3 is CASRSGGYPITQYF. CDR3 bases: TGTGCCAGCAGGAGCGGGGGGTACCCAATTACGCAGTATTTT.